This TCR beta chain was captured in a study of blood T cell repertoires in COVID-19. In the study overall: T cells, B-cell-depleted T cells, or PBMCs supplied cDNA or gDNA.

Sequencing was performed with immunoSEQ multiplex PCR; in TCRdb, only in-frame clones are kept and a portion is missing. The sample carries 180,000 or so clones, roughly 81% recorded once. This receptor was taken from a woman of 80 years or more with COVID-19, enrolled during active disease. The sample comprised peripheral blood.

The CDR3 loop reads CASSWQDRGDEQYF. CDR3 sequence (DNA): TGTGCCAGCAGCTGGCAGGACAGGGGCGACGAGCAGTACTTC. The chain couples TRBV7-8 to TRBJ2-7; 9 positions agree with TRBD1. The germline V gene encodes CDR1 SGHVS and CDR2 FQNEAQ. The CDR3 is 14 residues long. J gave up 5 bases and V 4 bases, and 6 bases lay outside the gene matches.